The rows below give T cell receptor beta chains drawn from one sample of a study of blood T cell repertoires in COVID-19. The assay was immunoSEQ multiplex PCR, and TCRdb's table has in-frame clones only and misses some. In the table there are some 90,000 clones, 75% to 95% of which are singletons. Sequencing used peripheral blood. These receptors all stem from a woman in her forties or fifties in a cohort sampled during active COVID-19. Both conserved end residues are part of each CDR3. Fields, in order: V gene, CDR3 length, J gene, clone size, CDR3 protein. Size tells how often a clone was seen (once, few, many) or the class of an expanded clone, and some rows leave it out.

V gene: TRBV5-1; CDR3 length: 15; J gene: TRBJ1-1; clone size: -; CDR3 protein: CASSLAAGPGTEAFF
V gene: TRBV9; CDR3 length: 17; J gene: TRBJ1-2; clone size: -; CDR3 protein: CASSVGLGQNHNYGYTF
V gene: TRBV25-1; CDR3 length: 15; J gene: TRBJ2-4; clone size: -; CDR3 protein: CASSDATSGGNIQYF
V gene: TRBV2; CDR3 length: 12; J gene: TRBJ1-2; clone size: -; CDR3 protein: CASSSGVGGYTF
V gene: TRBV11-3; CDR3 length: 14; J gene: TRBJ1-2; clone size: -; CDR3 protein: CASSSHRGGYGYTF
V gene: TRBV19; CDR3 length: 16; J gene: TRBJ1-1; clone size: once; CDR3 protein: CASSPFSPGESTEAFF
V gene: TRBV14; CDR3 length: 14; J gene: TRBJ1-1; clone size: -; CDR3 protein: CASSRDRVNTEAFF
V gene: TRBV28; CDR3 length: 16; J gene: TRBJ1-4; clone size: -; CDR3 protein: CASSPMDRVPNEKLFF
V gene: TRBV3-1/TRBV3-2; CDR3 length: 16; J gene: TRBJ2-1; clone size: -; CDR3 protein: CASSRTSGSSYNEQFF
V gene: TRBV7-6; CDR3 length: 15; J gene: TRBJ2-1; clone size: -; CDR3 protein: CASSRLAGAYNEQFF
V gene: TRBV11-2; CDR3 length: 17; J gene: TRBJ2-4; clone size: once; CDR3 protein: CASSLVTGERAKNIQYF
V gene: TRBV10-3; CDR3 length: 15; J gene: TRBJ2-7; clone size: -; CDR3 protein: CAISGGTGGSYEQYF
V gene: TRBV7-6; CDR3 length: 17; J gene: TRBJ1-1; clone size: -; CDR3 protein: CASSSLDDLSPNTEAFF
V gene: TRBV5-1; CDR3 length: 16; J gene: TRBJ2-3; clone size: -; CDR3 protein: CASSRTWGRGTDTQYF
V gene: TRBV14; CDR3 length: 17; J gene: TRBJ2-1; clone size: -; CDR3 protein: CASSQGVLAGVWDEQFF
V gene: TRBV2; CDR3 length: 14; J gene: TRBJ1-2; clone size: -; CDR3 protein: CASSVVGQGYGYTF
V gene: TRBV24-1; CDR3 length: 16; J gene: TRBJ2-1; clone size: -; CDR3 protein: CATSEPSGSSYNEQFF